This TCR beta chain was identified in a study of blood T cell repertoires in COVID-19. Overall study context: From T cells, B-cell-depleted T cells, or PBMCs came the material, which was cDNA or gDNA.

Living in about two dozen US areas, the participants were between about 18 and 95 years of age. This table comes from immunoSEQ multiplex PCR, and its TCRdb copy is limited to in-frame clones, with some not included. In the table there are about 380,000 clones, more than 75% of which are singletons. Germline V gene data show CDR1 as DFQATT and CDR2 as SNEGSKA (reference sequence). V was clipped by 3 bases and J by 4 bases; unmatched bases: 7. This CDR3 region has 15 residues. The sample taken for sequencing was PBMCs or T cells enriched from blood (not recorded which). The TCR originated in a woman aged 18-30 years who had recovered from COVID-19. V is TRBV20-1 and J is TRBJ2-1, with TRBD2 matching over 9 bases. In DNA, the CDR3 is TGCAGTGCTAGTGGGTCTAGCGGGGCGTACAATGAGCAGTTCTTC. This gives the protein CSASGSSGAYNEQFF.